The clone carrying this T cell receptor beta chain was recorded only once. The data stem from a study of blood T cell repertoires in COVID-19. Assay: immunoSEQ multiplex PCR; the TCRdb copy retains only in-frame clones and omits some. Seen here are roughly 69,000 clones, 90% observed once, and the top ten hold 5.3%. With V trimmed by 0 bases and J by 6 bases, 7 bases remained unmatched. CDR3 length: 16 amino acids. Germline V gene sequence: CDR1 LGHNT, CDR2 FRNRAP. The source material was peripheral blood. The rearrangement links TRBV12-5 to TRBJ1-5; 8 bases map to TRBD1. The receptor's source is a man aged 45 to 65 with acute or convalescent COVID-19. In nucleotides, the CDR3 is TGTGCTAGTGGTTTGGTACCCTGGACAGGGTTTCAGCCCCAGCATTTT. Translated, it gives CASGLVPWTGFQPQHF. The whole variable domain, remainder taken from reference TRBV12-5 and TRBJ1-5, is DARVTQTPRHKVTEMGQEVTMRCQPILGHNTVFWYRQTMMQGLELLAYFRNRAPLDDSGMPKDRFSAEMPDATLATLKIQPSEPRDSAVYFCASGLVPWTGFQPQHFGDGTRLSIL.